These 14 T cell receptor beta chains were sequenced from one sample in a study of blood T cell repertoires in COVID-19. Measured with immunoSEQ multiplex PCR; TCRdb has only the in-frame clones, and not every one. The repertoire has some 310,000 clones, about 90% of them found once; the top ten carry under 3%. Sequenced sample: peripheral blood. The origin of the receptors is a woman aged 25 to 39 with COVID-19, enrolled during active disease.

This clone was recorded only once. This chain links TRBV5-1 with TRBJ1-2; 11 nucleotides agree with TRBD1. CDR1 is SGHRS and CDR2 is YFSETQ in the germline V gene. The CDR3 contains 15 residues. V lost 4 bases, J lost 3 bases, and 5 bases stayed unmatched. The CDR3 is CASSGRTGGHYGYTF. The CDR3 DNA reads as TGCGCCAGCAGCGGACGGACAGGGGGCCACTATGGCTACACCTTC. Filled out from reference TRBV5-1 and TRBJ1-2, the complete variable domain reads KAGVTQTPRYLIKTRGQQVTLSCSPISGHRSVSWYQQTPGQGLQFLFEYFSETQRNKGNFPGRFSGRQFSNSRSEMNVSTLELGDSALYLCASSGRTGGHYGYTFGSGTRLTVV.

The V and J genes are TRBV5-6 and TRBJ2-7, with 12 bases lining up with TRBD2. Trimming took 4 bases from V and 4 from J; bases not matched to a gene: 6. This CDR3 region has 15 residues. Germline CDR1 is SGHDT and CDR2 is YYEEEE. CDR3 nucleotides: TGTGCCAGCAGCCGACTAGCGGGAGTACTTTACGAGCAGTACTTC. Its translation is CASSRLAGVLYEQYF.

This chain connects TRBV27 to TRBJ2-4; TRBD1 matches 9 bases. This CDR3 spans 15 amino acids. Per germline, CDR1 MNHEY and CDR2 SMNVEV (reference sequence). V was pared by 5 bases and J by 6 bases, with 8 bases of the junction left unmatched. The CDR3 loop reads CASSTGQGGANIQYF. The CDR3 DNA is TGTGCCAGCAGTACGGGACAGGGAGGAGCAAACATTCAGTACTTC.

The rearrangement uses TRBV7-9 and TRBJ2-1, with a weak D call TRBD2 (5 bases). CDR1 and CDR2 from the germline V gene are SEHNR and FQNEAQ (reference sequence). V lost 6 bases to trimming and J lost 8 bases, with 11 bases between them. The CDR3 contains 12 residues. This CDR3 is CASSSEVDEQFF. The DNA for the CDR3 is TGTGCCAGCAGTTCGGAGGTTGATGAGCAGTTCTTC.

The chain is built from TRBV27 and TRBJ1-5, with a possible D match to TRBD1 (5 bases). The CDR3 extends over 17 amino acids. Deletions cut 6 bases from V and 4 bases from J, with 22 bases between. Germline CDR1 is MNHEY and CDR2 is SMNVEV (reference sequence). The CDR3, as DNA: TGTGCCAGCAGCCCCTATTGGGAAGGGGCCCCTAATCAGCCCCAGCATTTT. It specifies CASSPYWEGAPNQPQHF.

This chain uses TRBV21-1 with TRBJ2-3; TRBD1, the table's D call, lacks a check against the DNA. TRBV21-1 is noted as a pseudogene. The CDR3 runs 14 residues. The CDR3 here is CASTMGQATDTQYF. CDR3 DNA sequence: TGTGCCAGCACCATGGGACAGGCAACAGATACGCAGTATTTT.

The V and J genes are TRBV10-3 and TRBJ1-5, with D perhaps TRBD1 (5 bases). Germline values: CDR1 ENHRY, CDR2 SYGVKD. V lost 1 base and J lost 8, with 12 bases in between. The CDR3 sequence is 14 residues long. The CDR3 loop is CAISEFGGNEPQHF. The CDR3 DNA is TGTGCCATCAGTGAGTTCGGGGGAAACGAGCCCCAGCATTTT.

This clone was observed once. This chain connects TRBV6-5 to TRBJ1-5; 8 bases agree with TRBD1. The germline V gene encodes CDR1 MNHEY and CDR2 SVGAGI. The CDR3 extends over 15 amino acids. Trimming at V came to 4 bases and at J to 4 bases, leaving 6 bases not matched to a gene. CDR3: CASSFGQGGNQPQHF. CDR3 coding DNA: TGTGCCAGCAGTTTCGGACAGGGCGGTAATCAGCCCCAGCATTTT.

The rearrangement uses TRBV5-1 and TRBJ2-5, with D tentatively TRBD2 (5 bases). CDR3 length equals 14 residues. Germline V gene sequence: CDR1 SGHRS, CDR2 YFSETQ. Trimming cost V 2 bases and J 1 base, with 9 bases left between them. The CDR3 loop reads CASSLGRGQETQYF. DNA for the CDR3: TGCGCCAGCAGCTTAGGACGGGGCCAAGAGACCCAGTACTTC.

This sequence joins TRBV19 and TRBJ2-5, with D possibly TRBD2 on 6 matching bases. The CDR3 has 15 residues. Trimming took off 3 bases at V and 5 bases at J, with 16 bases between the two ends. Germline V gives CDR1 LNHDA, CDR2 SQIVND (reference sequence). The CDR3 here is CASSIGGTEGETQYF. Written as DNA, the CDR3 is TGTGCCAGTAGTATTGGGGGGACCGAAGGGGAGACCCAGTACTTC. The full variable domain, with the rest looked up from reference TRBV19 and TRBJ2-5, is DGGITQSPKYLFRKEGQNVTLSCEQNLNHDAMYWYRQDPGQGLRLIYYSQIVNDFQKGDIAEGYSVSREKKESFPLTVTSAQKNPTAFYLCASSIGGTEGETQYFGPGTRLLVL.

Worth noting for this clone: Other DNA sequences within the sample encode an identical CDR3. The rearrangement joins TRBV9 to TRBJ1-2, with D unresolved. This CDR3 comprises 12 residues. Germline V gives CDR1 SGDLS, CDR2 YYNGEE. Trimming took 0 bases from V and 5 from J, leaving 5 bases between them. CDR3 in DNA: TGTGCCAGCAGCGTAGTCGGTTATGGCTACACCTTC. As protein: CASSVVGYGYTF. Filled out from reference TRBV9 and TRBJ1-2, the complete variable domain reads DSGVTQTPKHLITATGQRVTLRCSPRSGDLSVYWYQQSLDQGLQFLIQYYNGEERAKGNILERFSAQQFPDLHSELNLSSLELGDSALYFCASSVVGYGYTFGSGTRLTVV.

V gene TRBV19 combines with J gene TRBJ2-5, with 7 bases aligning to TRBD2. V was pared by 5 bases and J by 1 base, with 7 bases of the junction left unmatched. The CDR3 is 15 amino acids. CDR1 and CDR2 (germline): LNHDA, SQIVND (reference sequence). The CDR3 coding sequence is TGTGCCAGTAGTGAAGCTAGCGGAACCCAAGAGACCCAGTACTTC. It specifies CASSEASGTQETQYF.

J is TRBJ2-1 and V is TRBV6-1; TRBD2 agrees at 11 bases. The CDR3 totals 15 residues. The germline gives CDR1 MNHNS, CDR2 SASEGT. V was clipped by 3 bases and J by 15 bases; unmatched bases: 13. CDR3 bases: TGTGCCAGCAGTGATAGCGGGAGGGCAGGTTCTCCTTGGTTCTTC. Translation gives CASSDSGRAGSPWFF.

The chain recombines TRBV4-1 with TRBJ2-5, with TRBD2 identical over 7 bases. This CDR3 is built from 15 residues. Germline V gene data show CDR1 as MGHRA and CDR2 as YSYEKL. J gave up 4 bases and V 3 bases, and 8 bases lay outside the gene matches. The CDR3, as DNA: TGCGCCAGCAGCCAGTTAGCGGGCATTCGAGAGACCCAGTACTTC. Translation: CASSQLAGIRETQYF.